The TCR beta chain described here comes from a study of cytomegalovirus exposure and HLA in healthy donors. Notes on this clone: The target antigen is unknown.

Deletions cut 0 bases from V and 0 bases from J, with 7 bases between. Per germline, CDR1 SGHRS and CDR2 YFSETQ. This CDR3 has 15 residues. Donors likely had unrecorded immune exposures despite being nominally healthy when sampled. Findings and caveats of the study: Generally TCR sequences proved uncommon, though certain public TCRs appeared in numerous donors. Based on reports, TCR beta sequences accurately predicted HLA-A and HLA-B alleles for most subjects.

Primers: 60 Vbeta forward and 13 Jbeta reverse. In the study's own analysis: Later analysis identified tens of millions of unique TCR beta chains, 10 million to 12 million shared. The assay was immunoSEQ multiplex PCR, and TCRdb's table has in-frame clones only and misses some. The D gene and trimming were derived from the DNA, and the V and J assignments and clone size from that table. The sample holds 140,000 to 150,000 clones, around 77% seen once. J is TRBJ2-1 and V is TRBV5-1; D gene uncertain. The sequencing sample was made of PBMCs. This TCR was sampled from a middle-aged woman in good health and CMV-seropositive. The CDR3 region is CASSLAPVSYNEQFF. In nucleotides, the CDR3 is TGCGCCAGCAGCTTGGCCCCTGTCTCCTACAATGAGCAGTTCTTC.